The 10 T cell receptor beta chains given below trace back to one sample, sequenced in a study of regulatory T cells in long-lasting Graves disease. Sequencing libraries for TCR beta were prepared with iRepertoire HTBI primers and Arm-PCR of CDR3 regions. TCRdb independently ran MiXCR on the multiplex PCR reads; one entry per CDR3 protein. The sample lists 350,000 to 450,000 distinct CDR3 sequences, around 17% seen once, with 30% in the top ten. The time point is: newly diagnosed GD, antithyroid drugs for less than 3 months. There was RNA extracted from PBMCs, and the TCR library was made from it. This sample also appeared in a second study, on T cells in Graves' hyperthyroidism and ophthalmopathy.

The sample consisted of peripheral blood mononuclear cells (PBMCs), taken at new diagnosis, from a patient treated with antithyroid drugs. The source is a man aged 40-55 years with Graves disease.

This clonotype was picked up many times. The chain couples TRBV5-4 to TRBJ1-1; 8 bases line up with TRBD1. After removal of 3 bases from V and 2 bases from J, the junction contained 3 bases not matched to a gene. CDR1 SGHNT and CDR2 YYREEE come from the germline V gene (reference sequence). The CDR3 contains 14 residues. The CDR3 region has the DNA TGTGCCAGCAGCTCAGACAGGGGCAACACTGAAGCTTTCTTT. This translates into CASSSDRGNTEAFF. Supplemented by reference TRBV5-4 and TRBJ1-1, the full variable domain reads ETGVTQSPTHLIKTRGQQVTLRCSSQSGHNTVSWYQQALGQGPQFIFQYYREEENGRGNFPPRFSGLQFPNYSSELNVNALELDDSALYLCASSSDRGNTEAFFGQGTRLTVV.

This clonotype was detected ten times or more. The chain uses TRBV3-1 and TRBJ1-2; 9 bases are a match to TRBD1. Germline trimming cut 2 bases from V and 5 bases from J; bases unmatched to any gene: 12. The germline CDR1 and CDR2 sequences are LGHDT and YNNKEL (reference sequence). CDR3 length: 17 amino acids. CDR3 in amino acids: CASSQPQLGTGRYGYTF. CDR3 nucleotides: TGTGCCAGCAGCCAACCACAACTCGGGACAGGGAGGTATGGCTACACCTTC.

The table lists this clonotype with many counts. The chain couples TRBV28 to TRBJ1-1, with D perhaps matching TRBD1 (5 bases). This CDR3 is 18 amino acids long. The germline V gene encodes CDR1 MDHEN and CDR2 SYDVKM. Trimming took 2 bases from V and 6 from J, leaving 25 bases between them. CDR3 protein: CASSLVGSLRPEQAEAFF. The CDR3 DNA follows: TGTGCCAGCAGTTTAGTAGGGTCCCTGCGGCCCGAACAGGCTGAAGCTTTCTTT.

The CDR3 DNA reads TGTGCCAGCAGCTTAGTTAAGGGTGCCGAGCAGTACTTC. This sequence encodes CASSLVKGAEQYF. The chain couples TRBV7-2 to TRBJ2-7, with D unresolved. The CDR3 is made up of 13 amino acids. Trimming removed 1 base from V and 6 bases from J, with 10 bases in between. Germline CDR1 and CDR2: SGHTA and FQGNSA.

This clonotype was observed a handful of times. This sequence joins TRBV25-1 and TRBJ2-5; no firm D call. The CDR3 has 14 residues. CDR1 is MGHDK and CDR2 is SYGVNS in the germline V gene. The V and J ends lost 0 bases and 1 base respectively, with 6 bases between them. The CDR3 loop reads CASSEYGRQETQYF. DNA of the CDR3: TGTGCCAGCAGTGAATATGGACGCCAAGAGACCCAGTACTTC.

Many counts were recorded for this clonotype. This chain uses TRBV5-1 with TRBJ2-6; D is undetermined. Germline CDR1 and CDR2: SGHRS and YFSETQ. Trimming shortened V by 6 bases and J by 0 bases, and 7 bases separated the two germline ends. CDR3 length: 14 residues. CDR3 protein: CASKASSGANVLTF. In DNA form, the CDR3 reads TGCGCCAGCAAAGCGAGCTCTGGGGCCAACGTCCTGACTTTC.

The rearrangement links TRBV4-3 to TRBJ1-3, with D unresolved. The CDR3 runs to 18 residues. In germline, CDR1 is LGHNA, CDR2 YSLEER. V was trimmed by 0 bases and J by 0 bases, leaving 15 bases between them. The DNA for the CDR3 is TGCGCCAGCAGCCAAGATCTGGGGAGCCCCTACTCTGGAAACACCATATATTTT. It translates to CASSQDLGSPYSGNTIYF.

The chain joins TRBV18 to TRBJ2-3, with 11 bases lining up with TRBD2. The germline CDR1 and CDR2 sequences are KGHSH and LQKENI. Trimming took 3 bases from V and 0 from J; bases not matched to a gene: 8. CDR3 length equals 18 residues. CDR3 in amino acids: CASSPLMTSGASTDTQYF. The CDR3 bases are TGTGCCAGCTCACCTCTGATGACTAGCGGGGCTAGCACAGATACGCAGTATTTT.

This clonotype has ten or more counts. The chain is built from TRBV20-1 and TRBJ2-7; tentatively, D is TRBD1 or TRBD2 (5 bases each). Germline CDR1 DFQATT, CDR2 SNEGSKA (reference sequence). CDR3 size: 18 residues. The germline V and J ends were trimmed by 0 bases and 5 bases, with 26 bases remaining between them. The CDR3 loop reads CSARDDPAGAERDHEQYF. Written as DNA, the CDR3 is TGCAGTGCTAGAGATGACCCAGCTGGGGCGGAGAGGGACCACGAGCAGTACTTC.

This clonotype was counted many times. This rearrangement joins TRBV11-2 to TRBJ2-6, with TRBD1 matching over 7 bases. Germline V gene lookup returns CDR1 SGHAT and CDR2 FQNNGV. The V and J ends lost 4 bases and 0 bases, in that order; junction bases with no gene match: 9. CDR3 length: 18 amino acids. The CDR3 bases are TGTGCCAGCAGCTCCCCCGGAGACAGGGTCTCTGGGGCCAACGTCCTGACTTTC. It codes for CASSSPGDRVSGANVLTF.